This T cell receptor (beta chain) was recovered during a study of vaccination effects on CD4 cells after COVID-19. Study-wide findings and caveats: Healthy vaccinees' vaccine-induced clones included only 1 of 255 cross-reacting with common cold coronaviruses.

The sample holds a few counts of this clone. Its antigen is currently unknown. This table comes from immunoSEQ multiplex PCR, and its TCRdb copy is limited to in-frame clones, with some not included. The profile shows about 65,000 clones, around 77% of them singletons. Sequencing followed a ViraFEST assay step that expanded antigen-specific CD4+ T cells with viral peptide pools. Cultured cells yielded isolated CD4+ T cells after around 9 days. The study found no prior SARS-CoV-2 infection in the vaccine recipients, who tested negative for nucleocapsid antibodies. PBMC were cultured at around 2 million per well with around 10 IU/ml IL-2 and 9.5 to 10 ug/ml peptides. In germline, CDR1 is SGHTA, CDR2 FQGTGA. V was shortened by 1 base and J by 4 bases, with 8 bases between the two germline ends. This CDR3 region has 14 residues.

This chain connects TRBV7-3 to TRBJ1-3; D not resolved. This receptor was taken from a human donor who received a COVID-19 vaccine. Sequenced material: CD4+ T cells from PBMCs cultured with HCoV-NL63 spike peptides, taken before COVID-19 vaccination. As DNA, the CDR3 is TGTGCCAGCAGCTTAAAGGCCGAGGGAAACACCATATATTTT. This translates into CASSLKAEGNTIYF.